The 13 T cell receptor beta chains below all came from one sample that was sequenced in a study of blood T cell repertoires in COVID-19. The table came from immunoSEQ multiplex PCR; TCRdb's copy has only in-frame clones and leaves some out. The table has around 130,000 clones, under 90% seen once. The sample consisted of PBMCs or T cells enriched from blood (not recorded which). The receptors come from a young woman who had been exposed to COVID-19.

V gene TRBV19 combines with J gene TRBJ1-5, with D uncertain. V lost 0 bases to trimming and J lost 3 bases, with 18 bases between them. The germline CDR1 and CDR2 sequences are LNHDA and SQIVND (reference sequence). The CDR3 has 18 residues. CDR3 sequence: CASSIDRIQQSSNQPQHF. For the CDR3, the DNA is TGTGCCAGTAGTATAGATCGCATCCAACAGAGTTCCAATCAGCCCCAGCATTTT.

The chain employs TRBV10-3 and TRBJ1-2, with TRBD1 matching over 7 bases. Unmatched junction bases numbered 4, after V lost 4 bases and J lost 2 bases. Germline CDR1 is ENHRY and CDR2 is SYGVKD. This CDR3 has 14 residues. CDR3 amino acids: CAISVPGQNYGYTF. The CDR3 DNA is TGTGCCATCAGTGTCCCGGGACAGAACTATGGCTACACCTTC.

The chain recombines TRBV10-3 with TRBJ2-2, with TRBD2 matching over 7 bases. The V gene's germline CDR1 is ENHRY and CDR2 SYGVKD. V lost 10 bases and J lost 2; bases outside the gene matches: 1. The CDR3 length is 12 residues. In DNA, the CDR3 is TGTGCCACGACTAGCAACACCGGGGAGCTGTTTTTT. Amino acids: CATTSNTGELFF.

The chain recombines TRBV6-5 with TRBJ1-4; D remains ambiguous. CDR3 length equals 15 residues. V lost 5 bases, J lost 3 bases, and 13 bases lay in between. CDR1 is MNHEY, CDR2 SVGAGI, per germline. The CDR3, as DNA: TGTGCCAGCAGTAAATCGCGGGGTCCTAATGAAAAACTGTTTTTT. Protein: CASSKSRGPNEKLFF.

The chain couples TRBV28 to TRBJ2-7; 7 nucleotides agree with TRBD2. This CDR3 is built from 16 residues. With 10 bases clipped from V and 3 bases from J, the junction kept 18 bases outside the gene matches. Germline CDR1 MDHEN, CDR2 SYDVKM. The CDR3 loop is CANLGFRASGNYEQYF. The CDR3 DNA is TGTGCCAACCTGGGGTTCCGGGCTAGCGGAAACTACGAGCAGTACTTC.

This clone was counted a single time. The genes are TRBV7-2 and TRBJ1-3; D is unclear. The CDR3 contains 16 residues. CDR1 and CDR2 from the germline V gene are SGHTA and FQGNSA. Between the trimmed V and J ends, which lost 4 bases and 0 bases, there was a span of 13 bases. The CDR3 DNA follows: TGTGCCAGCAGCTCGACATCTCCGGACTCTGGAAACACCATATATTTT. Amino acid sequence: CASSSTSPDSGNTIYF.

The chain joins TRBV10-2 to TRBJ1-1; the D is unclear. The ends were cut back, 9 bases at V and 7 bases at J, with 15 bases in the middle. The CDR3 has 12 amino acids. The germline V gene encodes CDR1 WSHSY and CDR2 SAAADI. CDR3 region: CASSYRNHEAFF. CDR3 sequence (DNA): TGCGCCAGTTCGTACAGAAACCATGAAGCTTTCTTT.

The chain carries TRBV5-1 and TRBJ2-1; unclear D gene. The CDR3 covers 11 residues. V shed 4 bases and J shed 8 bases, with 7 bases lying between them. The germline V gene has CDR1 SGHRS and CDR2 YFSETQ. The CDR3 is CASSHSYEQFF. The CDR3 nucleotides are TGCGCCAGCAGCCACTCGTATGAGCAGTTCTTC.

The chain uses TRBV7-2 and TRBJ2-1, with D possibly TRBD1 on 5 matching bases. This CDR3 has 14 amino acids. Trimming took off 1 base at V and 9 bases at J, with 13 bases between the two ends. Germline V CDR1 and CDR2: SGHTA, FQGNSA. CDR3 sequence reads: CASSLDNRQREQFF. DNA of the CDR3: TGTGCCAGCAGCTTAGATAACCGACAGCGTGAGCAGTTCTTC.

This clone was recorded only once. The chain couples TRBV19 to TRBJ2-4; the match to TRBD2 covers 7 bases. The V and J ends lost 4 bases and 7 bases, in that order; junction bases with no gene match: 16. CDR3 length equals 17 residues. Per germline, CDR1 LNHDA and CDR2 SQIVND (reference sequence). The DNA for the CDR3 is TGTGCCAGTAGTAAACTTGGAGGGAGGGCCAGTTCCAACATTCAGTACTTC. This sequence encodes CASSKLGGRASSNIQYF. Based on the CDR3 plus reference TRBV19 and TRBJ2-4, the full variable domain is DGGITQSPKYLFRKEGQNVTLSCEQNLNHDAMYWYRQDPGQGLRLIYYSQIVNDFQKGDIAEGYSVSREKKESFPLTVTSAQKNPTAFYLCASSKLGGRASSNIQYFGAGTRLSVL.

The chain combines TRBV28 with TRBJ1-2; the D gene is possibly TRBD1 (5 bases). There are 13 residues in the CDR3. V lost 3 bases and J lost 4, with 9 bases in between. CDR1 MDHEN and CDR2 SYDVKM come from the germline V gene. This CDR3 reads CASSLGGFYGYTF. For the CDR3, the DNA is TGTGCCAGCAGTTTGGGGGGTTTCTATGGCTACACCTTC.

The rearrangement links TRBV11-2 to TRBJ1-3, with D possibly being TRBD1 (5 bases). Germline V gene data show CDR1 as SGHAT and CDR2 as FQNNGV. The germline V and J ends were trimmed by 4 bases and 4 bases, with 14 bases remaining between them. The CDR3 runs to 15 residues. The DNA for the CDR3 is TGTGCCAGCAGCTCCGGGCCACAGGCCGGAAACACCATATATTTT. Its translation is CASSSGPQAGNTIYF.

The CDR3 region is CASSPRTSLGDEQFF. In DNA, the CDR3 is TGTGCCAGCTCACCTCGGACTAGCCTCGGCGATGAGCAGTTCTTC. The chain recombines TRBV18 with TRBJ2-1, with TRBD2 matching over 8 bases. V dropped 3 bases and J dropped 8; count of bases not matched to a gene: 9. The CDR3 totals 15 residues. Germline V gene sequence: CDR1 KGHSH, CDR2 LQKENI.